The rows below give T cell receptor beta chains drawn from one sample of a study of CD4 T cells in relation to SARS-CoV-2 and coronaviruses. Generated by immunoSEQ multiplex PCR, the TCRdb table keeps only in-frame clones and is missing some. Of around 11,000 clones listed, about nine tenths are singletons. Source material: naive CD4+ T cells from PBMCs. Receptors were obtained from an adult with COVID-19. The CDR3 runs from the conserved cysteine through the conserved F or W. A D gene is named only where the DNA matches it firmly. The size entry is marked missing in some rows and otherwise reads once, few, many or a size class.

abundance,d_gene,v_gene,j_gene,CDR3aa,CDR3nt
.,.,TRBV12-5,TRBJ2-3,CASGLTGSTDTQYF,TGTGCTAGTGGTTTGACGGGGTCCACAGATACGCAGTATTTT
few,.,TRBV5-4,TRBJ2-7,CASSLQVSYEQYF,TGTGCCAGCAGCTTGCAAGTATCCTACGAGCAGTACTTC
.,.,TRBV6-2/TRBV6-3,TRBJ1-2,CASSYSGVSYGYTF,TGTGCCAGCAGTTACTCCGGGGTTTCCTATGGCTACACCTTC
once,TRBD1,TRBV10-3,TRBJ2-1,CAITPGQGFFDEQFF,TGTGCCATCACCCCGGGACAGGGCTTTTTCGATGAGCAGTTCTTC
.,.,TRBV19,TRBJ1-1,CASSLRERDTEAFF,TGTGCCAGTAGCCTCAGGGAAAGGGACACTGAAGCTTTCTTT
.,.,TRBV27,TRBJ1-2,CASRTATRGDNYGYTF,TGTGCCAGCAGGACAGCGACTCGAGGGGATAACTATGGCTACACCTTC
once,TRBD2,TRBV4-2,TRBJ2-3,CASSPQLATDTQYF,TGTGCCAGCAGCCCCCAACTAGCGACAGATACGCAGTATTTT
.,TRBD1,TRBV11-3,TRBJ2-2,CASSEDRVAGELFF,TGTGCCAGCAGCGAGGACAGGGTGGCCGGGGAGCTGTTTTTT
few,.,TRBV18,TRBJ1-1,CASSPAVLNTEAFF,TGTGCCAGCTCACCGGCAGTGCTGAACACTGAAGCTTTCTTT
.,TRBD1,TRBV10-3,TRBJ2-7,CAISETPGGDHYEQYF,TGTGCCATCAGTGAGACTCCAGGGGGCGACCACTACGAGCAGTACTTC
.,.,TRBV7-9,TRBJ2-4,CASSLVPGGNQYF,TGTGCCAGCAGCTTAGTACCCGGGGGAAATCAGTACTTC
.,TRBD2,TRBV20-1,TRBJ2-3,CSASPVAGGRTDTQYF,TGCAGTGCTAGTCCCGTAGCGGGGGGCCGGACAGATACGCAGTATTTT
.,.,TRBV9,TRBJ1-6,CASSVEGSSYNSPLHF,TGTGCCAGCAGCGTGGAAGGGAGCTCCTATAATTCACCCCTCCACTTT
.,TRBD2,TRBV3-1/TRBV3-2,TRBJ2-5,CASSQGRRVAGGQETQYF,TGTGCCAGCAGCCAAGGTCGAAGGGTAGCGGGGGGGCAAGAGACCCAGTACTTC
.,TRBD1,TRBV7-2,TRBJ2-3,CASSWEGTGSTDTQYF,TGTGCCAGCAGCTGGGAGGGGACAGGGAGCACAGATACGCAGTATTTT
few,.,TRBV4-1,TRBJ1-6,CASSQVGGISPLHF,TGCGCCAGCAGCCAGGTTGGGGGTATTTCACCCCTCCACTTT
.,.,TRBV6-5,TRBJ2-7,CASRNVYEQYF,TGTGCCAGCAGAAATGTTTACGAGCAGTACTTC
.,.,TRBV3-1/TRBV3-2,TRBJ1-4,CASSQRQRNEKLFF,TGTGCCAGCAGCCAACGACAACGTAATGAAAAACTGTTTTTT
.,.,TRBV19,TRBJ2-7,CASSIVGKTYEQYF,TGTGCCAGTAGTATAGTTGGAAAGACCTACGAGCAGTACTTC
once,TRBD2,TRBV5-8,TRBJ2-3,CASTPRGGAGDTQYF,TGTGCCAGCACTCCGCGGGGGGGCGCTGGAGATACGCAGTATTTT
.,.,TRBV9,TRBJ2-3,CASSVVSDTQYF,TGTGCCAGCAGCGTAGTGTCAGATACGCAGTATTTT
.,TRBD1,TRBV3-1/TRBV3-2,TRBJ2-1,CASSLAGGDEQFF,TGTGCCAGCAGCCTGGCAGGGGGCGATGAGCAGTTCTTC
.,.,TRBV4-1,TRBJ1-2,CASSSEVRRANYGYTF,TGCGCCAGCAGCTCGGAGGTCAGGCGAGCTAACTATGGCTACACCTTC
.,TRBD1,TRBV2,TRBJ1-2,CASRATGYGYTF,TGTGCCAGCAGAGCGACAGGGTATGGCTACACCTTC
.,TRBD1,TRBV13,TRBJ2-7,CASSPGTVDEQYF,TGTGCCAGCAGCCCGGGGACAGTCGACGAGCAGTACTTC
few,.,TRBV15,TRBJ2-7,CATSRDPVAEQYF,TGTGCCACCAGCAGAGATCCCGTGGCCGAGCAGTACTTC
.,.,TRBV28,TRBJ1-1,CASMARQGAFF,TGTGCCAGCATGGCCAGGCAGGGGGCTTTCTTT
.,.,TRBV7-2,TRBJ1-2,CASSLGPKGGYGYTF,TGTGCCAGCAGCTTAGGTCCCAAGGGAGGTTATGGCTACACCTTC
once,TRBD1,TRBV6-5,TRBJ2-7,CASSYGQGAYEQYF,TGTGCCAGCAGTTACGGGCAGGGGGCCTACGAGCAGTACTTC
.,TRBD1,TRBV3-1/TRBV3-2,TRBJ2-2,CASSRRTGNTGELFF,TGTGCCAGCAGCCGCCGGACAGGGAACACCGGGGAGCTGTTTTTT
.,.,TRBV5-1,TRBJ2-2,CASSLRPSGELFF,TGCGCCAGCAGCTTGCGCCCCAGTGGGGAGCTGTTTTTT